These 29 T cell receptor beta chains originate from one sample sequenced in a study of persistence of HIV-infected CD4 T cells. The immunoSEQ assay was version 4, run in survey mode. TCRdb's table, derived via immunoSEQ multiplex PCR, lists solely in-frame clones and lacks some. Among 15,000 to 25,000 clones listed, about 80% were seen once. Cells were stimulated with CMV-infected fibroblast lysates at about 9.4 ug/mL. Sorting of responding CD4+ T cells relied on upregulated CD40 ligand together with CD69. No antigens are known for them. Sequencing was performed on CD4+ T cells sorted from PBMCs after roughly 18-hour stimulation, taken from a patient who received antiretroviral therapy. These receptors all come from an adult man with HIV who was CMV-seropositive.

The V and J genes are TRBV3-1 (or the pseudogene TRBV3-2) and TRBJ1-5; 8 bases map to TRBD1. Germline V CDR1 and CDR2: LGHDT, YNNKEL (reference sequence). Losses at the gene ends were 4 bases for V and 2 bases for J; bases not matched to a gene: 4. The CDR3 contains 15 residues. CDR3 in amino acids: CASSLQGAGNQPQHF. CDR3 nucleotide sequence: TGTGCCAGCAGCCTTCAGGGGGCGGGCAATCAGCCCCAGCATTTT.

The chain combines TRBV5-8 with TRBJ2-3; D unclear. Trimming shortened V by 2 bases and J by 0 bases, and 13 bases separated the two germline ends. This CDR3 has 16 residues. From germline, CDR1 is SGHTS and CDR2 YDEGEE. The CDR3 protein is CASSLEAGLSTDTQYF. The CDR3 coding sequence is TGTGCCAGCAGCTTAGAGGCAGGCCTTAGCACAGATACGCAGTATTTT.

The V and J genes are TRBV5-8 and TRBJ2-7, with 7 nucleotides matching TRBD1. CDR1 is SGHTS, CDR2 YDEGEE, per germline. With 0 bases clipped from V and 0 bases from J, the junction kept 6 bases outside the gene matches. CDR3 length: 16 amino acids. This chain's CDR3 is CASSLAVTGSSYEQYF. The CDR3 nucleotides are TGTGCCAGCAGCTTGGCAGTGACAGGGAGCTCCTACGAGCAGTACTTC.

This chain links TRBV5-4 with TRBJ1-4; D is ambiguous. Germline loops: CDR1 SGHNT, CDR2 YYREEE (reference sequence). The CDR3 is 14 amino acids. Trimming stripped 4 bases from V and 7 bases from J, with 14 bases between. CDR3: CASSREGPGEKLFF. The DNA of the CDR3 is TGTGCCAGCAGCCGCGAAGGGCCGGGTGAAAAACTGTTTTTT.

The V call is TRBV6-5, the J call TRBJ1-5, with TRBD1 as a possible D gene (6 bases). CDR3 length: 16 residues. Germline CDR1 is MNHEY and CDR2 is SVGAGI. Trimming removed 4 bases at V and 0 bases at J, with 13 bases between. The CDR3 sequence is CASSSGQFYSNQPQHF. CDR3 DNA sequence: TGTGCCAGCAGTTCAGGACAGTTCTATAGCAATCAGCCCCAGCATTTT.

The V gene is TRBV28, the J gene TRBJ2-7; unclear D gene. V was cut by 6 bases and J by 5 bases, with 17 bases left in between. This CDR3 comprises 14 residues. Germline V CDR1 and CDR2: MDHEN, SYDVKM. The CDR3 nucleotides are TGTGCCAGCAGAGATTGGAGCGCTTTAGACGAGCAGTACTTC. Translated, it gives CASRDWSALDEQYF.

This chain connects TRBV18 to TRBJ2-7; 10 bases line up with TRBD1. From germline, CDR1 is KGHSH and CDR2 LQKENI. V was clipped by 3 bases and J by 1 base; unmatched bases: 3. The CDR3 is 15 residues long. The CDR3 sequence: CASSPRQGASYEQYF. The CDR3 DNA sequence: TGTGCCAGCTCACCTAGACAGGGGGCGTCCTACGAGCAGTACTTC.

This clone has a single count. The chain links TRBV3-1 (or the pseudogene TRBV3-2) to TRBJ1-2; TRBD1 is a possible D gene (6 bases). Trimming took off 4 bases at V and 12 bases at J, with 24 bases between the two ends. Germline lookup yields CDR1 LGHDT and CDR2 YNNKEL (reference sequence). The CDR3 is made up of 15 amino acids. The CDR3 bases are TGTGCCAGCAGCCCGCGAGGGGTTACGGGGGGCCAAAACACCTTC. This translates into CASSPRGVTGGQNTF.

Concerning this clone: The sample carries other DNA sequences with the same CDR3. The rearrangement uses TRBV6-2 or TRBV6-3 and TRBJ1-1, with D unclear. Looked up from germline, CDR1 is MNHEY and CDR2 is SVGEGT. The CDR3 consists of 15 residues. Trimming took off 6 bases at V and 0 bases at J, with 14 bases between the two ends. The CDR3 here is CASSRPGRMNTEAFF. For the CDR3, the DNA is TGTGCCAGCAGCCGCCCGGGAAGGATGAACACTGAAGCTTTCTTT.

The chain combines TRBV12-3 or TRBV12-4 with TRBJ1-1; D unclear. Trimming took off 1 base at V and 8 bases at J, with 11 bases between the two ends. The CDR3 has 13 amino acids. CDR3 nucleotides: TGTGCCAGCAGTTTAGGGTGGGCAGAAGAAGCTTTCTTT. It yields the protein CASSLGWAEEAFF.

This chain joins TRBV7-8 and TRBJ1-1, with 7 positions matching TRBD1. The CDR3 consists of 15 residues. Germline lookup yields CDR1 SGHVS and CDR2 FQNEAQ. V shed 0 bases and J 2 bases; nucleotides not matched to a gene: 3. CDR3 DNA: TGTGCCAGCAGCTTAGCGGGGACAGTCAACACTGAAGCTTTCTTT. Protein product: CASSLAGTVNTEAFF. Complete variable domain (other parts from reference TRBV7-8 and TRBJ1-1): GAGVSQSPRYKVAKRGQDVALRCDPISGHVSLFWYQQALGQGPEFLTYFQNEAQLDKSGLPSDRFFAERPEGSVSTLKIQRTQQEDSAVYLCASSLAGTVNTEAFFGQGTRLTVV.

DNA of the CDR3: TGTGCCAGCAGAAGGGGGGCGGAGTACAATGAGCAGTTCTTC. It translates to CASRRGAEYNEQFF. This chain connects TRBV6-5 to TRBJ2-1; the D gene could be TRBD1 or TRBD2 (6 bases each). With 6 bases removed from V and 4 bases from J, the gap between germline ends came to 13 bases. This CDR3 has 14 residues. CDR1 and CDR2 from the germline V gene are MNHEY and SVGAGI.

This clone was observed a few times. This chain uses TRBV6-5 with TRBJ2-7; D unclear. The CDR3 is 13 residues long. The germline V and J ends were trimmed by 5 bases and 3 bases, with 11 bases remaining between them. Germline values: CDR1 MNHEY, CDR2 SVGAGI. The CDR3 DNA follows: TGTGCCAGCAGTCCCTTTGCGAACTACGAGCAGTACTTC. Translation: CASSPFANYEQYF.

CDR3: CASSGDRVAAEAFF. CDR3 bases: TGTGCCAGCAGTGGCGACAGGGTGGCAGCAGAAGCTTTCTTT. The chain carries TRBV2 and TRBJ1-1; 7 bases are shared with TRBD1. Losses at the gene ends were 4 bases for V and 8 bases for J; bases not matched to a gene: 10. Germline assignment: CDR1 SNHLY and CDR2 FYNNEI. The CDR3 sequence is 14 residues long.

The gene calls are TRBV5-1 and TRBJ1-5; 9 bases are a match to TRBD1. Germline V gives CDR1 SGHRS, CDR2 YFSETQ. With 2 bases clipped from V and 2 bases from J, the junction kept 2 bases outside the gene matches. The CDR3 consists of 15 residues. The CDR3 nucleotides read TGCGCCAGCAGCTTACAGGGGGCGGGCAATCAGCCCCAGCATTTT. Amino acids: CASSLQGAGNQPQHF.

The chain recombines TRBV2 with TRBJ1-4, with D perhaps matching TRBD1 (6 bases). CDR1 and CDR2 (germline): SNHLY, FYNNEI. Trimming removed 4 bases from V and 7 bases from J, with 13 bases in between. The CDR3 length is 14 residues. The CDR3 region is CASSGGGGGEKLFF. CDR3 nucleotide sequence: TGTGCCAGCAGTGGCGGAGGGGGTGGTGAAAAACTGTTTTTT.

This rearrangement joins TRBV11-3 to TRBJ2-1; 12 bases align to TRBD2. Germline CDR1 SGHNT, CDR2 YENEEA. There are 17 residues in the CDR3. Trimming removed 5 bases from V and 7 bases from J; junction bases left unmatched: 12. This CDR3 is CASSPAPSGGAENEQFF. DNA of the CDR3: TGTGCCAGCAGCCCAGCGCCTAGCGGGGGGGCGGAAAATGAGCAGTTCTTC.

The chain recombines TRBV6-6 with TRBJ1-5, with D unresolved. The germline gives CDR1 MNHNY, CDR2 SVGAGI (reference sequence). The CDR3 is 13 amino acids. The V end lost 8 bases, the J end lost 2 bases, and 10 bases lay between the germline ends. The DNA for the CDR3 is TGTGCCAGCGGAATGCGGGGCAATCAGCCCCAGCATTTT. It codes for CASGMRGNQPQHF.

The gene calls are TRBV5-1 and TRBJ1-2, with 9 bases matching TRBD1. Germline CDR1 SGHRS, CDR2 YFSETQ. This CDR3 is built from 15 residues. The trim removed 2 bases at V and 5 bases at J, leaving 7 bases unmatched. CDR3 amino acids: CASSLTTGGGYGYTF. DNA for the CDR3: TGCGCCAGCAGCTTAACGACAGGGGGAGGGTATGGCTACACCTTC.

This clone came up once. The CDR3 sequence: CASSLGTGMNQPQHF. CDR3 sequence (DNA): TGTGCCAGCAGCCTCGGGACAGGTATGAATCAGCCCCAGCATTTT. This rearrangement joins TRBV6-5 to TRBJ1-5; 8 nucleotides match TRBD1. Per germline, CDR1 MNHEY and CDR2 SVGAGI. CDR3 length: 15 residues. The ends lost 6 bases at V and 4 bases at J; junction bases unmatched: 8.

V usage is TRBV5-3 and J usage is TRBJ1-1; D remains ambiguous. TRBV5-3 is assigned to the ORF class and has an uncertain function. The germline V and J ends were trimmed by 3 bases and 6 bases, with 9 bases remaining between them. The CDR3 has 12 residues. The CDR3 region has the DNA TGTGCCAGAAGCTCAAGAAAGGCTGAAGCTTTCTTT. It translates to CARSSRKAEAFF.

This chain connects TRBV7-9 to TRBJ2-7, with D perhaps matching TRBD1 (6 bases). The germline V gene encodes CDR1 SEHNR and CDR2 FQNEAQ (reference sequence). The CDR3 contains 16 residues. With 6 bases removed from V and 4 bases from J, the gap between germline ends came to 22 bases. The CDR3 DNA reads TGTGCCAGCAGTGGATCCAGGGGTAGAGGGGAGTACGAGCAGTACTTC. It encodes CASSGSRGRGEYEQYF. The full variable domain, rest sourced from reference TRBV7-9 and TRBJ2-7, is DTGVSQNPRHKITKRGQNVTFRCDPISEHNRLYWYRQTLGQGPEFLTYFQNEAQLEKSRLLSDRFSAERPKGSFSTLEIQRTEQGDSAMYLCASSGSRGRGEYEQYFGPGTRLTVT.

V usage is TRBV19 and J usage is TRBJ2-7, with TRBD1 matching 10 bases. The CDR3 length is 13 residues. CDR1 is LNHDA and CDR2 is SQIVND in the germline V gene (reference sequence). The junction had 2 bases not matched to a gene; V was cut back by 7 bases and J by 2 bases. The CDR3 sequence: CASKGTGAYEQYF. CDR3 in DNA: TGTGCCAGTAAAGGGACAGGGGCCTACGAGCAGTACTTC.

The rearrangement links TRBV7-8 to TRBJ1-1; D is perhaps TRBD1 (6 bases). This CDR3 region has 17 residues. Germline V gene data show CDR1 as SGHVS and CDR2 as FQNEAQ. Trimming removed 0 bases from V and 1 base from J, with 15 bases in between. This CDR3 reads CASSLARGEGPNTEAFF. CDR3 DNA: TGTGCCAGCAGCTTAGCAAGGGGGGAGGGGCCGAACACTGAAGCTTTCTTT.

The chain is built from TRBV6-1 and TRBJ1-5; D is undetermined. CDR3 length equals 13 residues. Germline V gene data show CDR1 as MNHNS and CDR2 as SASEGT. Trimming removed 5 bases at V and 3 bases at J, with 8 bases between. The CDR3 sequence: CASSSMINQPQHF. CDR3 bases: TGTGCCAGCAGTTCAATGATCAATCAGCCCCAGCATTTT.

The chain recombines TRBV6-5 with TRBJ1-6; no firm D call. Trimming left V 0 bases short and J 5 bases short, with 5 bases between. Germline loops: CDR1 MNHEY, CDR2 SVGAGI. The CDR3 sequence is 14 residues long. Here the CDR3 DNA reads TGTGCCAGCAGTTACTCGTCGCATAATTCACCCCTCCACTTT. Protein product: CASSYSSHNSPLHF.

This chain connects TRBV18 to TRBJ2-2; D gene ambiguous. The V gene's germline CDR1 is KGHSH and CDR2 LQKENI. The CDR3 contains 13 residues. The V gene lost 3 bases and the J gene lost 4 bases, with 6 bases spanning the gap. The CDR3 DNA is TGTGCCAGCTCACCTTTCCCCACCGGGGAGCTGTTTTTT. Protein: CASSPFPTGELFF.

The chain couples TRBV2 to TRBJ1-4; D is uncertain. The CDR3 contains 15 residues. Trimming removed 5 bases at V and 0 bases at J, with 10 bases between. The V gene's germline CDR1 is SNHLY and CDR2 FYNNEI. The CDR3 is CASSLDLSTNEKLFF. Written as DNA, the CDR3 is TGTGCCAGCAGTCTGGACCTCTCAACTAATGAAAAACTGTTTTTT.

The V gene is TRBV27, the J gene TRBJ2-7, with 7 bases aligning to TRBD1. The CDR3 runs 15 residues. V gave up 4 bases and J gave up 5 bases; unmatched junction bases: 11. Germline lookup yields CDR1 MNHEY and CDR2 SMNVEV (reference sequence). In DNA, the CDR3 is TGTGCCAGCAGTTCACGACAGGGAAGAACGGACGAGCAGTACTTC. Residues: CASSSRQGRTDEQYF.